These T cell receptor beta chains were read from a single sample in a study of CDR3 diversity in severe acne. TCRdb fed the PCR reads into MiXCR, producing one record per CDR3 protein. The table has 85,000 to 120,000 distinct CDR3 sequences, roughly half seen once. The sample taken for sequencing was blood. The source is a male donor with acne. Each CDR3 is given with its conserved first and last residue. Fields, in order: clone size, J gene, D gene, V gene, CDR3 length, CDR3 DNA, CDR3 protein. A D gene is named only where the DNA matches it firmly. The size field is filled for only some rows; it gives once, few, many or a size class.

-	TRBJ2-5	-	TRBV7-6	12	TGTGCCAGCAGCTTACCCTGGCAGACCCAGTACTTC	CASSLPWQTQYF
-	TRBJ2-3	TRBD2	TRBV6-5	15	TGTGCCAGCAGGGGTGCGGGAGAGATGGCAGATACGCAGTATTTT	CASRGAGEMADTQYF
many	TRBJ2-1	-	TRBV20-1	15	TGCAGTGCCCTTGATGGAGGGCTAGCCTACAATGAGCAGTTCTTC	CSALDGGLAYNEQFF
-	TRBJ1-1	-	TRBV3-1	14	TGTGCCTGCAGCCTCACCGGGATGAACACTGAAGCTTTCTTT	CACSLTGMNTEAFF
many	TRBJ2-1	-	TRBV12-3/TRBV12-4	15	TGTGCCAGCACCCCGAGCGGCAACTCCTACAATGAGCAGTTCTTC	CASTPSGNSYNEQFF
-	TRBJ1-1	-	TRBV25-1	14	TGTGCCAGCAGTGAGTTGGGGGCGCGGACTGAAGCTTTCTTT	CASSELGARTEAFF
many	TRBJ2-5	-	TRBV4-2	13	TGTGCCAGCAGCCAAGATTGGCAAGAGACCCAGTACTTC	CASSQDWQETQYF
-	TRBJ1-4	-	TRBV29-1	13	TGCAGCGTTCTGACAGGAGAGTATGAAAAACTGTTTTTT	CSVLTGEYEKLFF
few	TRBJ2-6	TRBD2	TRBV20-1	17	TGCAGTGCTAGGACCGCCGGGACTAGTGGCGGGGCCAACGTCCTGACTTTC	CSARTAGTSGGANVLTF
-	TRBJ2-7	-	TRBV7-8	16	TGTGCCAGCAGCTTTTATCTGACAGTTCTCTCCTACGAGCAGTACTTC	CASSFYLTVLSYEQYF
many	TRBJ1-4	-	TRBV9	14	TGTGCCAGCAGCCCGGGACCAACTAATGAAAAACTGTTTTTT	CASSPGPTNEKLFF
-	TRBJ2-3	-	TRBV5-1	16	TGCGCCAGCAGCCTTCTGGACTCTCAATCCACAGATACGCAGTATTTT	CASSLLDSQSTDTQYF
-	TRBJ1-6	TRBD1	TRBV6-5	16	TGTGCCAGCAGTCAACCGACAGGGGTTGGTAATTCACCCCTCCACTTT	CASSQPTGVGNSPLHF
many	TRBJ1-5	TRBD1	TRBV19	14	TGTGCCAGTAGTTGGACAGGGGAACGTCAGCCCCAGCATTTT	CASSWTGERQPQHF
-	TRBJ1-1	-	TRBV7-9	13	TGTGCCAGCAGCTCATCGACTGAGACTGAAGCTTTCTTT	CASSSSTETEAFF
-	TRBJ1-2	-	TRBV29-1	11	TGCAGCGTTGAGGGGAACTATGGCTACACCTTC	CSVEGNYGYTF
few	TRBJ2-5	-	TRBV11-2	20	TGTGCCAGCAGCTTAGTATGGGGGTTCATAAACCATTGGGATCAAGAGACCCAGTACTTC	CASSLVWGFINHWDQETQYF
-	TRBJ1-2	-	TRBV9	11	TGTGCCAGCGGGATTGATGGGGGCTACACCTTC	CASGIDGGYTF
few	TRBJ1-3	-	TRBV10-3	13	TGTGCCATCAGTGTGACAGATGGAAACACCATATATTTT	CAISVTDGNTIYF
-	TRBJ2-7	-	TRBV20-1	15	TGCAGTGCTAGTTTTGGGCAAAAGGGGAGATACGAGCAGTACTTC	CSASFGQKGRYEQYF
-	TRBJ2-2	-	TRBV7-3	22	-	CASSTRGNTEAFFGQGTGELFF
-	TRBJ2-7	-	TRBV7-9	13	TGTGCCAGCAGCCCTCCGTTGATCTACGAGCAGTACTTC	CASSPPLIYEQYF
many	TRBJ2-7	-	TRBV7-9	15	TGTGCCAGCAGCCTACGCTGGACCGACTCCTACGAGCAGTACTTC	CASSLRWTDSYEQYF
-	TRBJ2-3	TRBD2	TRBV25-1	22	TGTGCCAGCAGTTACCAGGCACCGGGACTAGCGGGAGGGCCTACGAATGCAGATACGCAGTATTTT	CASSYQAPGLAGGPTNADTQYF
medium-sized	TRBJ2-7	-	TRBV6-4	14	TGTGCCAGCAGGAAAACAGGGTTCGCCTACGAGCAGTACTTC	CASRKTGFAYEQYF
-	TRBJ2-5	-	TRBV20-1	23	-	CSALTGTANTEAFFGQGQETQYF
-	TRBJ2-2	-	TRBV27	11	TGTGCCAGCAGGCCAACCGGGGAGCTGTTTTTT	CASRPTGELFF
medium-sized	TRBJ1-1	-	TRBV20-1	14	TGCAGTGTTTTCGTGGGCCGCATGAACACTGAAGCTTTCTTT	CSVFVGRMNTEAFF
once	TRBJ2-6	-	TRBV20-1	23	TGCAGTGCTAGGGTCTGGTTTTTGCGGGGAGTCCCCGGGCTGTGCTCTGGGGCCAACGTCCTGACTTTC	CSARVWFLRGVPGLCSGANVLTF
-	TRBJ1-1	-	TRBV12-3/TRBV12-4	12	TGTGCCAGTACATGGGTGAACACTGAAGCTTTCTTT	CASTWVNTEAFF
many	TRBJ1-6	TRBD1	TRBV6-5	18	TGTGCCAGCAGTTACGTACAAACAGGGGGAGCTAACAATTCACCCCTCCACTTT	CASSYVQTGGANNSPLHF
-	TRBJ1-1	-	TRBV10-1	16	TGCGCCAGCAGTGAGTCGGGCAGCGTTTTGAACACTGAAGCTTTCTTT	CASSESGSVLNTEAFF
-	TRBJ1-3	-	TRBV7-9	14	TGTGCCAGCAGTTTCGACCTCTCTGGAAACACCATATATTTT	CASSFDLSGNTIYF
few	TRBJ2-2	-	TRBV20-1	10	TGCAGTGCTCCCAAGCGGGAGCTGTTTTTT	CSAPKRELFF
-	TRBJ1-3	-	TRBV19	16	TGTGCCAGTAGTAAAACGAACAGGTTCTCTGGAAACACCATATATTTT	CASSKTNRFSGNTIYF
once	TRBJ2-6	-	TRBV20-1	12	TGCAGTGCTGGCCGGGGGGCCAACGTCCTGACTTTC	CSAGRGANVLTF
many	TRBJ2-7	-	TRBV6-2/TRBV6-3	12	TGTGCCAGCAGCCAGGGTGCGAACGAGCAGTACTTC	CASSQGANEQYF
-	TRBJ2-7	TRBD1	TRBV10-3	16	TGTGCCATCAGTGAGTTGGGACAGGGGCATCTCCACGAGCAGTACTTC	CAISELGQGHLHEQYF
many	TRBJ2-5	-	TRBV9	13	TGTGCCAGCAGCGTAAGCGGACAAGAGACCCAGTACTTC	CASSVSGQETQYF
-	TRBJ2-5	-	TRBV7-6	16	TGTGCCAGCAGCTTAAGAGGGGGTGGCGGCCAAGAGACCCAGTACTTC	CASSLRGGGGQETQYF
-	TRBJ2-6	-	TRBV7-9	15	TGTGCCAGCAGCTATTTGGACGGCCCGGGCAACGTCCTGACTTTC	CASSYLDGPGNVLTF
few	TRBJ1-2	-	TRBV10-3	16	TGTGCCATCAGTGGGGTAAATGACGGTACTAACTATGGCTACACCTTC	CAISGVNDGTNYGYTF
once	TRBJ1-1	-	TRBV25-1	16	TGTGCCAGCAGTGAATTAGGAGGCGGTGAGAGTGCTGAAGCTTTCTTT	CASSELGGGESAEAFF
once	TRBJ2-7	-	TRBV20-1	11	TGCAGTGCTATCGAGGGTTACGAGCAGTACTTC	CSAIEGYEQYF
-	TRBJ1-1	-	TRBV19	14	TGTGCCAGTAGTATACCGGACAGGAACACTGAAGCTTTCTTT	CASSIPDRNTEAFF
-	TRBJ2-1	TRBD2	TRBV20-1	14	TGCAGTGCTAGTCCCACTAGCGGCTACAATGAGCAGTTCTTC	CSASPTSGYNEQFF
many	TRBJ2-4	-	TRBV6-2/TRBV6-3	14	TGTGCCAGCAGATCTCTGGCCGGCAAAAACATTCAGTACTTC	CASRSLAGKNIQYF
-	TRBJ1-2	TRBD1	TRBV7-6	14	TGTGCCAGCAGACCCCTGGGACAGGGACTCGGCTACACCTTC	CASRPLGQGLGYTF
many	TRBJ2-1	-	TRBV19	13	TGTGCCAGTAGTATTATCGAAGGAAACGAGCAGTTCTTC	CASSIIEGNEQFF
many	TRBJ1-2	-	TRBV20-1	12	TGCAGTGCTAGATGGGGGGCCTATGGCTACACCTTC	CSARWGAYGYTF
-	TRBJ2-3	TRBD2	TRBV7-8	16	TGTGCCAGCAGCGAGGGACTAGGTGGGGGGTGGGATACGCAGTATTTT	CASSEGLGGGWDTQYF